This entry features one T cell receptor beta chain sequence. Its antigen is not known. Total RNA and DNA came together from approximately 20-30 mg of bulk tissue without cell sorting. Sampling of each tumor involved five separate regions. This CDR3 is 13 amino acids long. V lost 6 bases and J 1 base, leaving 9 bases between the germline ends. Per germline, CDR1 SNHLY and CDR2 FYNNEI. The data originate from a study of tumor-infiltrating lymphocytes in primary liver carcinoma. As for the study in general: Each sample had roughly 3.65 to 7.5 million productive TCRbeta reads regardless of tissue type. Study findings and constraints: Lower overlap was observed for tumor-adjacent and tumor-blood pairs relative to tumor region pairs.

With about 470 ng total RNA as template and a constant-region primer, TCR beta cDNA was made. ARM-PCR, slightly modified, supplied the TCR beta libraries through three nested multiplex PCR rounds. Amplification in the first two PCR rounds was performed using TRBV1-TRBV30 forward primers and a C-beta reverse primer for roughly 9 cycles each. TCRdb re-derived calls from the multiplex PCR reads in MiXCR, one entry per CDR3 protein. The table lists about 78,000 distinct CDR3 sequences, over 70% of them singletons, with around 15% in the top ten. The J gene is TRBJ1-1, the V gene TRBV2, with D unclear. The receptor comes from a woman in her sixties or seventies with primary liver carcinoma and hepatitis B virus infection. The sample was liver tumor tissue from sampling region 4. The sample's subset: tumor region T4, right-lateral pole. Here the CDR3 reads CASRLVQNTEAFF. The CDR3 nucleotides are TGTGCCAGCAGACTAGTACAGAACACTGAAGCTTTCTTT.